These T cell receptor beta chains were read from a single sample in a study of early T cells in non-severe SARS-CoV-2 infection. TCRdb passed the 5' RACE reads through MiXCR, listing each CDR3 protein once. The sample contains 70,000 to 85,000 distinct CDR3 sequences, 9.5% to 13% of which appear only once. The sample was whole blood. These receptors were collected from an adult who was a healthcare worker with PCR-confirmed SARS-CoV-2 infection or an uninfected control (not recorded which). Both conserved end residues are part of each CDR3. Each record gives: V gene, D gene, CDR3 length, clone size, J gene, CDR3 protein, CDR3 DNA. D genes are given only for firm matches. Size tells how often a clone was seen (once, few, many) or the class of an expanded clone, and some rows leave it out.

v_gene: TRBV3-1
d_gene: -
len: 13
abundance: many
j_gene: TRBJ1-2
CDR3aa: CASSQAGRDGYTF
CDR3nt: TGTGCCAGCAGCCAGGCAGGGAGGGATGGCTACACCTTC

v_gene: TRBV12-3/TRBV12-4
d_gene: -
len: 11
abundance: few
j_gene: TRBJ2-7
CDR3aa: CASKTAGEQYF
CDR3nt: TGTGCCAGCAAAACAGCTGGAGAGCAGTACTTC

v_gene: TRBV27
d_gene: -
len: 16
abundance: many
j_gene: TRBJ2-1
CDR3aa: CASRQDRVAPFNEQFF
CDR3nt: TGTGCCAGCAGACAAGATAGGGTTGCTCCTTTCAATGAGCAGTTCTTC

v_gene: TRBV10-3
d_gene: -
len: 12
abundance: few
j_gene: TRBJ2-1
CDR3aa: CAIRGDYNEQFF
CDR3nt: TGTGCCATCAGGGGAGACTACAATGAGCAGTTCTTC

v_gene: TRBV29-1
d_gene: TRBD2
len: 14
abundance: few
j_gene: TRBJ2-2
CDR3aa: CSVAGLAGAGELFF
CDR3nt: TGCAGCGTTGCAGGACTAGCGGGAGCTGGGGAGCTGTTTTTT

v_gene: TRBV3-1
d_gene: -
len: 12
abundance: -
j_gene: TRBJ1-2
CDR3aa: CASSQGSGGYTF
CDR3nt: TGTGCCAGCAGCCAGGGGTCGGGAGGCTACACCTTC

v_gene: TRBV6-1
d_gene: -
len: 14
abundance: many
j_gene: TRBJ2-7
CDR3aa: CASRRQVSSYEQYF
CDR3nt: TGTGCCAGCAGAAGACAGGTGTCCTCCTACGAGCAGTACTTC

v_gene: TRBV14
d_gene: TRBD2
len: 15
abundance: many
j_gene: TRBJ2-3
CDR3aa: CASSPPGLYTDTQYF
CDR3nt: TGTGCCAGCAGCCCGCCGGGACTATACACAGATACGCAGTATTTT

v_gene: TRBV29-1
d_gene: -
len: 11
abundance: few
j_gene: TRBJ2-7
CDR3aa: CSGVQAGEQYF
CDR3nt: TGCAGCGGGGTGCAGGCAGGAGAGCAGTACTTC

v_gene: TRBV28
d_gene: -
len: 12
abundance: -
j_gene: TRBJ2-5
CDR3aa: CASSTPGATQYF
CDR3nt: TGTGCCAGCTCCACACCAGGGGCTACACAGTACTTC

v_gene: TRBV29-1
d_gene: TRBD2
len: 13
abundance: -
j_gene: TRBJ2-1
CDR3aa: CSVGREDYNEQFF
CDR3nt: TGCAGCGTTGGGCGGGAGGATTACAATGAGCAGTTCTTC

v_gene: TRBV12-3/TRBV12-4
d_gene: TRBD1
len: 12
abundance: -
j_gene: TRBJ2-1
CDR3aa: CASSLEGQGQFF
CDR3nt: TGTGCCAGCAGTTTAGAGGGACAGGGTCAGTTCTTC

v_gene: TRBV28
d_gene: -
len: 14
abundance: few
j_gene: TRBJ1-2
CDR3aa: CASTDGGTRRGYTF
CDR3nt: TGTGCCAGCACCGACGGGGGGACCCGACGTGGCTACACCTTC

v_gene: TRBV28
d_gene: TRBD1
len: 14
abundance: few
j_gene: TRBJ2-5
CDR3aa: CASSSGTGRETQYF
CDR3nt: TGTGCCAGCAGTTCCGGGACAGGGCGAGAGACCCAGTACTTC

v_gene: TRBV19
d_gene: -
len: 12
abundance: many
j_gene: TRBJ1-2
CDR3aa: CATQELNYGYTF
CDR3nt: TGTGCCACGCAGGAGCTTAACTATGGCTACACCTTC

v_gene: TRBV7-9
d_gene: TRBD2
len: 16
abundance: many
j_gene: TRBJ2-5
CDR3aa: CASSPLAGGHQETQYF
CDR3nt: TGTGCCAGCAGCCCCTTAGCGGGAGGCCATCAAGAGACCCAGTACTTC

v_gene: TRBV3-1
d_gene: -
len: 14
abundance: few
j_gene: TRBJ2-1
CDR3aa: CASSQVETYNEQFF
CDR3nt: TGTGCCAGCAGCCAAGTGGAGACGTACAATGAGCAGTTCTTC

v_gene: TRBV3-1
d_gene: -
len: 16
abundance: -
j_gene: TRBJ2-3
CDR3aa: CASSQDPASGTDTQYF
CDR3nt: TGTGCCAGCAGCCAAGACCCTGCTAGCGGCACAGATACGCAGTATTTT

v_gene: TRBV30
d_gene: -
len: 14
abundance: -
j_gene: TRBJ2-5
CDR3aa: CAWSLGMTQETQYF
CDR3nt: TGTGCCTGGAGCCTCGGGATGACTCAAGAGACCCAGTACTTC

v_gene: TRBV6-5
d_gene: -
len: 13
abundance: -
j_gene: TRBJ2-7
CDR3aa: CASTPRGASEQYF
CDR3nt: TGTGCCAGCACTCCGAGGGGGGCCTCCGAGCAGTACTTC

v_gene: TRBV29-1
d_gene: TRBD1
len: 15
abundance: -
j_gene: TRBJ2-2
CDR3aa: CSVVDRGKGAGELFF
CDR3nt: TGCAGCGTTGTGGACAGGGGTAAAGGAGCCGGGGAGCTGTTTTTT

v_gene: TRBV28
d_gene: -
len: 14
abundance: few
j_gene: TRBJ2-3
CDR3aa: CASSSFSSSDTQYF
CDR3nt: TGTGCCAGCAGTTCCTTCAGTAGCTCAGATACGCAGTATTTT

v_gene: TRBV5-5
d_gene: TRBD2
len: 15
abundance: many
j_gene: TRBJ2-5
CDR3aa: CASSQLAGAQETQYF
CDR3nt: TGTGCCAGCAGCCAACTAGCGGGGGCCCAAGAGACCCAGTACTTC

v_gene: TRBV7-9
d_gene: -
len: 14
abundance: -
j_gene: TRBJ2-7
CDR3aa: CASSGGTVLHEQYF
CDR3nt: TGTGCCAGCAGCGGAGGGACAGTCCTCCACGAGCAGTACTTC

v_gene: TRBV7-7
d_gene: -
len: 13
abundance: many
j_gene: TRBJ2-1
CDR3aa: CASSRINYNEQFF
CDR3nt: TGTGCTAGCTCTCGTATCAACTACAATGAGCAGTTCTTC

v_gene: TRBV12-3/TRBV12-4
d_gene: -
len: 13
abundance: -
j_gene: TRBJ1-5
CDR3aa: CASSLESNQPQHF
CDR3nt: TGTGCCAGCAGTTTGGAAAGCAATCAGCCCCAGCATTTT

v_gene: TRBV5-4
d_gene: -
len: 14
abundance: few
j_gene: TRBJ2-1
CDR3aa: CASSLESSSYEQFF
CDR3nt: TGTGCCAGCAGCTTGGAATCCTCTAGCTACGAGCAGTTCTTC

v_gene: TRBV5-4
d_gene: -
len: 14
abundance: -
j_gene: TRBJ2-1
CDR3aa: CASSTGGYNNEQFF
CDR3nt: TGTGCCAGCAGCACGGGCGGGTATAACAATGAGCAGTTCTTC

v_gene: TRBV29-1
d_gene: TRBD1
len: 14
abundance: few
j_gene: TRBJ2-1
CDR3aa: CSVDPDRGADEQFF
CDR3nt: TGCAGCGTTGATCCGGACAGGGGTGCGGATGAGCAGTTCTTC

v_gene: TRBV27
d_gene: -
len: 15
abundance: many
j_gene: TRBJ1-1
CDR3aa: CASSWGTPMNTEAFF
CDR3nt: TGTGCCAGCAGTTGGGGGACACCTATGAACACTGAAGCTTTCTTT

v_gene: TRBV7-2
d_gene: -
len: 14
abundance: -
j_gene: TRBJ2-7
CDR3aa: CASSWAVGSYEQYF
CDR3nt: TGTGCCAGCAGTTGGGCTGTCGGGTCTTACGAGCAGTACTTC

v_gene: TRBV28
d_gene: -
len: 15
abundance: many
j_gene: TRBJ2-5
CDR3aa: CASTHVTPTQETQYF
CDR3nt: TGTGCCAGCACCCACGTTACTCCAACTCAGGAGACCCAGTACTTC

v_gene: TRBV7-6
d_gene: TRBD2
len: 15
abundance: -
j_gene: TRBJ2-2
CDR3aa: CASSPEGRGTGELFF
CDR3nt: TGTGCCAGCAGCCCAGAGGGGAGGGGAACCGGGGAGCTGTTTTTT

v_gene: TRBV11-1
d_gene: TRBD2
len: 14
abundance: -
j_gene: TRBJ2-7
CDR3aa: CASSSGLAEYEQYF
CDR3nt: TGTGCCAGCAGCTCGGGACTAGCGGAGTACGAGCAGTACTTC

v_gene: TRBV7-9
d_gene: TRBD2
len: 16
abundance: -
j_gene: TRBJ2-7
CDR3aa: CASSGGLAGITYEQYF
CDR3nt: TGTGCCAGCAGCGGGGGACTAGCGGGGATAACCTACGAGCAGTACTTC

v_gene: TRBV27
d_gene: -
len: 15
abundance: -
j_gene: TRBJ2-5
CDR3aa: CASSLGGAVGETQYF
CDR3nt: TGTGCCAGCAGCCTCGGTGGGGCCGTAGGAGAGACCCAGTACTTC

v_gene: TRBV29-1
d_gene: TRBD1
len: 13
abundance: few
j_gene: TRBJ2-1
CDR3aa: CSATGGREDEQFF
CDR3nt: TGCAGCGCGACAGGGGGCCGGGAGGATGAGCAGTTCTTC

v_gene: TRBV24-1
d_gene: -
len: 14
abundance: -
j_gene: TRBJ2-3
CDR3aa: CATSGAMSTDTQYF
CDR3nt: TGTGCCACCTCAGGAGCGATGAGCACAGATACGCAGTATTTT

v_gene: TRBV29-1
d_gene: -
len: 9
abundance: few
j_gene: TRBJ1-1
CDR3aa: CSVDEGAFF
CDR3nt: TGCAGCGTTGATGAGGGAGCTTTCTTT

v_gene: TRBV5-6
d_gene: -
len: 14
abundance: -
j_gene: TRBJ1-1
CDR3aa: CASSLVPDGTEAFF
CDR3nt: TGTGCCAGCAGCTTGGTACCGGACGGGACTGAAGCTTTCTTT

v_gene: TRBV10-3
d_gene: TRBD1
len: 16
abundance: many
j_gene: TRBJ1-1
CDR3aa: CAISERKDRGPTEAFF
CDR3nt: TGTGCCATCAGTGAGCGCAAAGACAGGGGGCCCACTGAAGCTTTCTTT

v_gene: TRBV12-3/TRBV12-4
d_gene: -
len: 13
abundance: many
j_gene: TRBJ2-4
CDR3aa: CASSPGQMDIQYF
CDR3nt: TGTGCCAGCAGCCCTGGACAGATGGACATTCAGTACTTC

v_gene: TRBV19
d_gene: TRBD1
len: 15
abundance: many
j_gene: TRBJ2-2
CDR3aa: CASSPPGGRTGELFF
CDR3nt: TGTGCCAGTAGTCCCCCAGGGGGCCGCACCGGGGAGCTGTTTTTT

v_gene: TRBV10-2
d_gene: TRBD1
len: 15
abundance: -
j_gene: TRBJ2-3
CDR3aa: CASSESDRATDTQYF
CDR3nt: TGCGCCAGCAGTGAGTCGGACAGGGCCACAGATACGCAGTATTTT

v_gene: TRBV6-1
d_gene: -
len: 12
abundance: few
j_gene: TRBJ1-2
CDR3aa: CASEGITYGYTF
CDR3nt: TGTGCTAGCGAGGGGATAACCTATGGCTACACCTTC

v_gene: TRBV10-3
d_gene: -
len: 14
abundance: few
j_gene: TRBJ1-4
CDR3aa: CAIKAGGTNEKLFF
CDR3nt: TGTGCCATCAAGGCAGGCGGAACTAATGAAAAACTGTTTTTT

v_gene: TRBV5-5
d_gene: TRBD2
len: 15
abundance: -
j_gene: TRBJ2-5
CDR3aa: CASSLGPEAGGPQYF
CDR3nt: TGTGCCAGCAGCTTGGGCCCCGAAGCGGGGGGGCCCCAGTACTTC

v_gene: TRBV24-1
d_gene: -
len: 13
abundance: few
j_gene: TRBJ2-1
CDR3aa: CATSSGLHNEQFF
CDR3nt: TGTGCCACCAGTTCGGGACTTCACAATGAGCAGTTCTTC

v_gene: TRBV29-1
d_gene: -
len: 13
abundance: -
j_gene: TRBJ2-5
CDR3aa: CSVEISRGETQYF
CDR3nt: TGCAGCGTTGAAATTAGCCGGGGAGAGACCCAGTACTTC

v_gene: TRBV3-1
d_gene: TRBD1
len: 15
abundance: medium-sized
j_gene: TRBJ1-5
CDR3aa: CASSRTGNSNQPQHF
CDR3nt: TGTGCCAGCAGCCGGACAGGGAATAGCAATCAGCCCCAGCATTTT

v_gene: TRBV9
d_gene: TRBD1
len: 16
abundance: -
j_gene: TRBJ2-3
CDR3aa: CASSPQPGQGTDTQYF
CDR3nt: TGTGCCAGCAGCCCTCAACCGGGACAGGGCACAGATACGCAGTATTTT

v_gene: TRBV10-3
d_gene: -
len: 11
abundance: once
j_gene: TRBJ2-2
CDR3aa: CAILEHGELFF
CDR3nt: TGTGCCATCTTAGAACACGGGGAGCTGTTTTTT